This TCR beta chain was sequenced in a study of blood T cell repertoires in COVID-19. Sequencing was performed with immunoSEQ multiplex PCR; in TCRdb, only in-frame clones are kept and a portion is missing. The table lists about 160,000 clones, approximately 82% of them singletons, with over 20% in the top ten. Input material: peripheral blood. The clonotype originates from a woman over 75 with acute or convalescent COVID-19.

CDR3 in amino acids: CASSPLAMGTGELFF. CDR3 DNA: TGTGCCAGCAGTCCCTTAGCAATGGGCACCGGGGAGCTGTTTTTT. V usage is TRBV6-6 and J usage is TRBJ2-2, with no clear D. CDR1 is MNHNY and CDR2 is SVGAGI in the germline V gene (reference sequence). This CDR3 has 15 residues. V dropped 5 bases and J dropped 4 bases, with 14 bases sitting between them.